The 21 T cell receptor beta chains listed next were all sequenced from one sample in a study of cytomegalovirus exposure and HLA in healthy donors. The PCR ran on 60 Vbeta and 13 Jbeta primers. Sequencing was performed with immunoSEQ multiplex PCR; in TCRdb, only in-frame clones are kept and a portion is missing. The sample holds 100,000 to 150,000 clones; 55% to 75% are singletons and the top ten take about 3%. Sequencing was performed on PBMCs. Receptors originate from a human donor in good health.

Only a few counts were recorded for this clone. The chain uses TRBV6-5 and TRBJ2-7; no definite D call. Germline V CDR1 and CDR2: MNHEY, SVGAGI. The CDR3 has 11 residues. Deletions cut 5 bases from V and 7 bases from J, with 9 bases between. The CDR3 loop is CASSTHSEQYF. CDR3 DNA sequence: TGTGCCAGCAGTACCCACAGTGAGCAGTACTTC.

The chain combines TRBV2 with TRBJ2-1, with 10 bases lining up with TRBD2. Germline V lookup: CDR1 SNHLY, CDR2 FYNNEI. CDR3 length: 15 amino acids. V was clipped by 4 bases and J by 8 bases; unmatched bases: 8. The CDR3 coding sequence is TGTGCCAGCAGTGTCAGCGGGAGGGCTCAGTATGAGCAGTTCTTC. This translates into CASSVSGRAQYEQFF.

V and J are TRBV29-1 and TRBJ2-5; a possible D gene is TRBD2 (6 bases). The germline V gene has CDR1 SQVTM and CDR2 ANQGSEA. This CDR3 is built from 14 residues. The V end lost 3 bases, the J end lost 7 bases, and 18 bases lay between the germline ends. The CDR3 DNA sequence: TGCAGCGTTGAGGAAGGGAGGAGTGGACGGACCCAGTACTTC. It translates to CSVEEGRSGRTQYF. Full variable domain (remainder filled in from reference TRBV29-1 and TRBJ2-5): SAVISQKPSRDICQRGTSLTIQCQVDSQVTMMFWYRQQPGQSLTLIATANQGSEATYESGFVIDKFPISRPNLTFSTLTVSNMSPEDSSIYLCSVEEGRSGRTQYFGPGTRLLVL.

This rearrangement joins TRBV9 to TRBJ2-2, with D perhaps TRBD2 (5 bases). Germline assignment: CDR1 SGDLS and CDR2 YYNGEE. The V and J ends lost 0 bases and 1 base respectively, with 7 bases between them. The CDR3 spans 15 residues. CDR3 sequence: CASSVVAQNTGELFF. CDR3 DNA: TGTGCCAGCAGCGTAGTAGCGCAGAACACCGGGGAGCTGTTTTTT.

V gene TRBV4-2 combines with J gene TRBJ2-5; TRBD2 aligns across 12 bases. From germline, CDR1 is LGHNA and CDR2 YNFKEQ. The CDR3 runs to 17 residues. With 1 base clipped from V and 2 bases from J, the junction kept 5 bases outside the gene matches. This chain's CDR3 is CASSQGTTSGGQETQYF. The CDR3 bases are TGTGCCAGCAGCCAAGGGACGACTAGCGGGGGACAAGAGACCCAGTACTTC.

This clone was seen just once. The V and J genes are TRBV27 and TRBJ1-1, with TRBD1 matching 9 bases. The CDR3 loop spans 18 amino acids. V lost 5 bases, J lost 2 bases, and 15 bases stayed unmatched. The germline gives CDR1 MNHEY, CDR2 SMNVEV (reference sequence). The CDR3 DNA reads TGTGCCAGCAGTGCCTTGATAGGACAGGGGTCGTCTAACACTGAAGCTTTCTTT. Its protein is CASSALIGQGSSNTEAFF.

The J gene is TRBJ2-5, the V gene TRBV9, with 9 bases that match TRBD2. The V gene end was trimmed by 3 bases and the J gene end by 2 bases; junction bases not matched to a gene: 5. Germline CDR1 SGDLS, CDR2 YYNGEE. The CDR3 spans 15 residues. The CDR3 region has the DNA TGTGCCAGCAGCGGGGGGACTAGCAGACAAGAGACCCAGTACTTC. It is translated as CASSGGTSRQETQYF.

In its sample, this clone was seen a few times. The J gene is TRBJ2-3, the V gene TRBV28, with D possibly matching TRBD2 (5 bases). From germline, CDR1 is MDHEN and CDR2 SYDVKM. Trimming cost V 6 bases and J 0 bases, with 10 bases left between them. This CDR3 is built from 14 residues. Here the CDR3 DNA reads TGTGCCAGCAGCGCGACGGGAAGCACAGATACGCAGTATTTT. Its translation is CASSATGSTDTQYF.

The sample holds a few counts of this clone. The V and J genes are TRBV7-3 and TRBJ2-1; 8 bases align to TRBD2. Germline-derived CDR1 and CDR2 are SGHTA and FQGTGA. V gave up 5 bases and J gave up 2 bases; unmatched junction bases: 2. The CDR3 length is 14 residues. As DNA, the CDR3 is TGTGCCAGCAGCCGTAGCGGGGCCTACAATGAGCAGTTCTTC. Translated: CASSRSGAYNEQFF.

Turning to this clone: One junction end disagrees with the germline gene, perhaps due to a read error. The chain carries TRBV7-9 and TRBJ2-5; D might be TRBD1 (7 bases). In germline, CDR1 is SEHNR, CDR2 FQNEAQ (reference sequence). The CDR3 spans 13 residues. The CDR3 reads CSSSSTGRETQYF. The CDR3, as DNA: TGTTCCAGCAGCTCGACAGGGAGGGAGACCCAGTACTTC. Variable domain in full (rest from reference TRBV7-9 and TRBJ2-5): DTGVSQNPRHKITKRGQNVTFRCDPISEHNRLYWYRQTLGQGPEFLTYFQNEAQLEKSRLLSDRFSAERPKGSFSTLEIQRTEQGDSAMYLCSSSSTGRETQYFGPGTRLLVL.

This clone was counted once. The genes are TRBV9 and TRBJ2-7, with D perhaps TRBD2 (7 bases). Deletions cut 0 bases from V and 4 bases from J, with 14 bases between. From germline, CDR1 is SGDLS and CDR2 YYNGEE. The CDR3 is 15 amino acids. The CDR3 DNA is TGTGCCAGCAGCGTAGAGGGGGGGGCCCAATACGAGCAGTACTTC. Its translation is CASSVEGGAQYEQYF.

The CDR3: CASSLRGGRASRQFF. The CDR3 coding sequence is TGTGCCAGCAGTTTACGGGGCGGGAGGGCCTCCAGGCAGTTCTTC. The J gene is TRBJ2-1, the V gene TRBV28, with 9 nucleotides matching TRBD2. Losses at the gene ends were 2 bases for V and 12 bases for J; bases not matched to a gene: 11. The CDR3 runs 15 residues. Germline CDR1 and CDR2: MDHEN and SYDVKM.

This clone was seen a handful of times. This chain's CDR3 is CASSAGKGQLTGELFF. The CDR3 DNA is TGTGCCAGCAGCGCTGGGAAGGGGCAGTTAACCGGGGAGCTGTTTTTT. This chain joins TRBV9 and TRBJ2-2; perhaps TRBD1 as D (5 bases). The CDR3 extends over 16 amino acids. Germline V gene lookup returns CDR1 SGDLS and CDR2 YYNGEE. Between the trimmed V and J ends, which lost 3 bases and 5 bases, there was a span of 17 bases. The full variable domain, in which reference TRBV9 and TRBJ2-2 provide the parts outside the CDR3, is DSGVTQTPKHLITATGQRVTLRCSPRSGDLSVYWYQQSLDQGLQFLIQYYNGEERAKGNILERFSAQQFPDLHSELNLSSLELGDSALYFCASSAGKGQLTGELFFGEGSRLTVL.

The chain carries TRBV30 and TRBJ2-3; the D is unclear. The CDR3 extends over 14 amino acids. The V end was cut by 1 base, the J end by 1 base, with 9 bases between. CDR1 and CDR2 (germline): GTSNPN, SVGIG (reference sequence). CDR3 sequence (DNA): TGTGCCTGGAGTGCTGGCCGTCGCACAGATACGCAGTATTTT. This gives the protein CAWSAGRRTDTQYF. Supplemented by reference TRBV30 and TRBJ2-3, the full variable domain reads SQTIHQWPATLVQPVGSPLSLECTVEGTSNPNLYWYRQAAGRGLQLLFYSVGIGQISSEVPQNLSASRPQDRQFILSSKKLLLSDSGFYLCAWSAGRRTDTQYFGPGTRLTVL.

V gene TRBV6-5 combines with J gene TRBJ2-5, with a weak D call TRBD2 (5 bases). Germline V gene lookup returns CDR1 MNHEY and CDR2 SVGAGI. The CDR3 has 14 amino acids. V gave up 5 bases and J gave up 0 bases, with 10 bases separating them. DNA of the CDR3: TGTGCCAGCAGTAAGACTAACAACCAAGAGACCCAGTACTTC. Amino acid sequence: CASSKTNNQETQYF.

The chain combines TRBV28 with TRBJ1-2, with TRBD1 matching over 9 bases. CDR1 and CDR2 (germline): MDHEN, SYDVKM. The CDR3 contains 13 residues. After removal of 5 bases from V and 9 bases from J, the junction contained 7 bases not matched to a gene. The CDR3 nucleotides read TGTGCCAGCAGTCATAGGGACAGGGTACGCTACACCTTC. Translation: CASSHRDRVRYTF.

This rearrangement joins TRBV28 to TRBJ2-1, with TRBD2 matching over 9 bases. Germline V gene data show CDR1 as MDHEN and CDR2 as SYDVKM. The V segment lost 7 bases and the J segment 13 bases; nucleotides outside the gene matches: 14. The CDR3 extends over 14 amino acids. CDR3: CASTSGTGWINQFF. The CDR3, as DNA: TGTGCCAGCACTAGCGGGACGGGCTGGATAAACCAGTTCTTC.

The sample holds a few counts of this clone. This chain joins TRBV27 and TRBJ2-7; D gene uncertain. V dropped 2 bases and J dropped 2 bases, with 13 bases sitting between them. The CDR3 runs 15 residues. From germline, CDR1 is MNHEY and CDR2 SMNVEV (reference sequence). The CDR3 region has the DNA TGTGCCAGCAGTTTAGGGTCAGGCCGCACCTACGAGCAGTACTTC. As protein: CASSLGSGRTYEQYF.

V usage is TRBV18 and J usage is TRBJ2-7, with TRBD1 matching 12 bases. V shed 2 bases and J 5 bases; nucleotides not matched to a gene: 4. Germline V gene sequence: CDR1 KGHSH, CDR2 LQKENI. The CDR3 extends over 15 amino acids. This CDR3 is CASSPGGTGGDEQYF. The CDR3 coding sequence is TGTGCCAGCTCACCAGGGGGGACAGGGGGCGACGAGCAGTACTTC.

This rearrangement joins TRBV5-1 to TRBJ2-2; 10 bases map to TRBD1. Trimming removed 3 bases from V and 6 bases from J; junction bases left unmatched: 5. The CDR3 length is 15 residues. Germline CDR1 is SGHRS and CDR2 is YFSETQ. This CDR3 reads CASSSDGTGAGELFF. The CDR3 DNA follows: TGCGCCAGCAGCTCGGACGGGACAGGGGCCGGGGAGCTGTTTTTT. The full variable domain, rest sourced from reference TRBV5-1 and TRBJ2-2, is KAGVTQTPRYLIKTRGQQVTLSCSPISGHRSVSWYQQTPGQGLQFLFEYFSETQRNKGNFPGRFSGRQFSNSRSEMNVSTLELGDSALYLCASSSDGTGAGELFFGEGSRLTVL.

This clone was picked up a small number of times. CDR3 sequence (DNA): TGTGCCAGCAGTTTTGGAGTGGGTGCGGGGGCAGGGTCCTCCAACACTGAAGCTTTCTTT. This sequence encodes CASSFGVGAGAGSSNTEAFF. V and J are TRBV28 and TRBJ1-1, with a possible D match to TRBD1 (6 bases). Trimming pared 3 bases from V and 2 bases from J, leaving 28 bases between. The CDR3 totals 20 residues. Germline CDR1 and CDR2: MDHEN and SYDVKM.